The 21 T cell receptor beta chains below all came from one sample that was sequenced in a study of OX40 agonist ivuxolimab in advanced cancers. Profiled with immunoSEQ multiplex PCR; TCRdb holds only in-frame clones, not every one. The table has about 64,000 clones, around 80% seen once. Sample: CD4+ or CD8+ T cells sorted from blood, taken in a trial of the OX40 agonist ivuxolimab. The receptors come from an adult with an advanced solid tumor such as melanoma, head and neck, liver or kidney cancer.

The genes are TRBV9 and TRBJ2-3; TRBD1 or TRBD2 may be the D gene (5 bases each). Between the trimmed V and J ends, which lost 0 bases and 9 bases, there was a span of 14 bases. CDR3 length: 14 residues. Germline V gene sequence: CDR1 SGDLS, CDR2 YYNGEE. The CDR3 loop is CASSVDQGVGTQYF. CDR3 bases: TGTGCCAGCAGCGTAGATCAGGGAGTAGGCACGCAGTATTTT.

The V call is TRBV6-1, the J call TRBJ2-3; D not certain. The CDR3 is 13 amino acids. The V end lost 7 bases, the J end lost 2 bases, and 10 bases lay between the germline ends. The germline V gene has CDR1 MNHNS and CDR2 SASEGT. The CDR3 region is CASTLYLTDTQYF. The CDR3 DNA reads TGTGCCAGCACCCTATACCTCACAGATACGCAGTATTTT.

This chain links TRBV7-3 with TRBJ2-3; 10 bases fit TRBD2. Germline CDR1 and CDR2: SGHTA and FQGTGA. J gave up 4 bases and V 5 bases, and 6 bases lay outside the gene matches. This CDR3 spans 15 amino acids. The CDR3 coding sequence is TGTGCCAGCAGCAGAATAGCGGGGGGTGCAGATACGCAGTATTTT. Encoded protein: CASSRIAGGADTQYF. Full variable domain (remainder filled in from reference TRBV7-3 and TRBJ2-3): GAGVSQTPSNKVTEKGKYVELRCDPISGHTALYWYRQSLGQGPEFLIYFQGTGAADDSGLPNDRFFAVRPEGSVSTLKIQRTERGDSAVYLCASSRIAGGADTQYFGPGTRLTVL.

The chain links TRBV6-1 to TRBJ1-5, with TRBD1 matching over 7 bases. V shed 5 bases and J 5 bases; nucleotides not matched to a gene: 9. The CDR3 runs 15 residues. Germline CDR1 reads MNHNS; CDR2 reads SASEGT. CDR3 in amino acids: CASSNDRVKHQPQHF. Written as DNA, the CDR3 is TGTGCCAGCAGTAACGACAGGGTCAAGCATCAGCCCCAGCATTTT.

This clone was detected once. This chain joins TRBV19 and TRBJ1-5; D uncertain. Between the trimmed V and J ends, which lost 6 bases and 5 bases, there was a span of 11 bases. The CDR3 runs to 13 residues. Germline V gene sequence: CDR1 LNHDA, CDR2 SQIVND (reference sequence). The CDR3 loop is CASSRDTDQPQHF. DNA for the CDR3: TGTGCCAGTAGCCGGGATACGGATCAGCCCCAGCATTTT. Looking up the rest from reference TRBV19 and TRBJ1-5 gives the full variable domain: DGGITQSPKYLFRKEGQNVTLSCEQNLNHDAMYWYRQDPGQGLRLIYYSQIVNDFQKGDIAEGYSVSREKKESFPLTVTSAQKNPTAFYLCASSRDTDQPQHFGDGTRLSIL.

The V call is TRBV19, the J call TRBJ1-4, with TRBD1 matching 8 bases. V lost 2 bases, J lost 4 bases, and 6 bases stayed unmatched. Germline V gene lookup returns CDR1 LNHDA and CDR2 SQIVND (reference sequence). This CDR3 contains 16 residues. In DNA form, the CDR3 reads TGTGCCAGTAGTATACAGGGGGCGAAGAGTAATGAAAAACTGTTTTTT. Its translation: CASSIQGAKSNEKLFF.

J is TRBJ1-2 and V is TRBV6-5; the D gene is possibly TRBD1 (5 bases). CDR3 length equals 14 residues. Germline CDR1 MNHEY, CDR2 SVGAGI. V shed 7 bases and J shed 5 bases, with 17 bases lying between them. The CDR3 loop is CASTRGREQYGYTF. For the CDR3, the DNA is TGTGCCAGCACCCGGGGCAGGGAGCAATATGGCTACACCTTC.

The J gene is TRBJ1-6, the V gene TRBV11-2; D call uncertain. Per the germline V gene, CDR1 is SGHAT and CDR2 is FQNNGV. V was cut by 4 bases and J by 5 bases, with 9 bases left in between. CDR3 length: 14 amino acids. The DNA for the CDR3 is TGTGCCAGCAGCTCGGGCTTCGATAATTCACCCCTCCACTTT. Protein: CASSSGFDNSPLHF.

V is TRBV29-1 and J is TRBJ2-1, with 11 bases matching TRBD2. The V segment lost 4 bases and the J segment 2 bases; nucleotides outside the gene matches: 7. Germline V gene lookup returns CDR1 SQVTM and CDR2 ANQGSEA. The CDR3 length is 16 residues. CDR3 in amino acids: CSVGEGTSGTYNEQFF. DNA for the CDR3: TGCAGCGTTGGTGAGGGGACTAGCGGAACCTACAATGAGCAGTTCTTC.

The chain employs TRBV7-2 and TRBJ1-1, with D uncertain. CDR1 and CDR2 from the germline V gene are SGHTA and FQGNSA. This CDR3 region has 13 residues. The germline V and J ends were trimmed by 5 bases and 0 bases, with 7 bases remaining between them. CDR3 residues: CASSLHMNTEAFF. CDR3 bases: TGTGCCAGCAGCCTCCACATGAACACTGAAGCTTTCTTT. Full variable domain (missing parts from reference TRBV7-2 and TRBJ1-1): GAGVSQSPSNKVTEKGKDVELRCDPISGHTALYWYRQSLGQGLEFLIYFQGNSAPDKSGLPSDRFSAERTGGSVSTLTIQRTQQEDSAVYLCASSLHMNTEAFFGQGTRLTVV.

Points on this clone: The junction does not match germline at one end; this may be a read error. The chain recombines TRBV7-2 with TRBJ1-3; 12 nucleotides line up with TRBD1. Germline values: CDR1 SGHTA, CDR2 FQGNSA. CDR3 length: 16 amino acids. CDR3 amino acids: CASSLGTGGSVNTIYF. In nucleotides, the CDR3 is TGTGCCAGCAGCTTGGGGACAGGGGGCTCTGTAAACACCATATATTTT.

This rearrangement joins TRBV11-2 to TRBJ2-5, with TRBD2 matching 15 bases. The length of the CDR3 is 16 residues. Germline values: CDR1 SGHAT, CDR2 FQNNGV. The trim removed 7 bases at V and 5 bases at J, leaving 8 bases unmatched. The chain's CDR3 is CASTGLAGGPGETQYF. Written as DNA, the CDR3 is TGTGCCAGCACAGGACTAGCGGGAGGGCCGGGGGAGACCCAGTACTTC.

This sequence joins TRBV28 and TRBJ1-2; 7 bases line up with TRBD1. The junction had 7 bases not matched to a gene; V was cut back by 5 bases and J by 7 bases. The CDR3 is made up of 13 amino acids. Germline V gene data show CDR1 as MDHEN and CDR2 as SYDVKM. The CDR3 coding sequence is TGTGCCAGCAGTACCGCAGGGGGGGGTGGCTACACCTTC. This translates into CASSTAGGGGYTF.

The CDR3 here is CAWKAPGAYEQYF. In nucleotides, the CDR3 is TGTGCCTGGAAGGCTCCCGGCGCCTACGAGCAGTACTTC. The chain combines TRBV30 with TRBJ2-7, with D unclear. The CDR3 has 13 amino acids. Trimming pared 4 bases from V and 2 bases from J, leaving 12 bases between. The germline V gene encodes CDR1 GTSNPN and CDR2 SVGIG (reference sequence). The variable domain in full, completed from reference TRBV30 and TRBJ2-7, reads SQTIHQWPATLVQPVGSPLSLECTVEGTSNPNLYWYRQAAGRGLQLLFYSVGIGQISSEVPQNLSASRPQDRQFILSSKKLLLSDSGFYLCAWKAPGAYEQYFGPGTRLTVT.

J is TRBJ2-6 and V is TRBV7-2; no definite D call. V was shortened by 5 bases and J by 0 bases, with 11 bases between the two germline ends. Germline V gene lookup returns CDR1 SGHTA and CDR2 FQGNSA. This CDR3 is built from 16 residues. The CDR3 sequence: CASSPGPPSGANVLTF. For the CDR3, the DNA is TGTGCCAGCAGCCCCGGCCCCCCCTCTGGGGCCAACGTCCTGACTTTC. The full variable domain, in which reference TRBV7-2 and TRBJ2-6 provide the parts outside the CDR3, is GAGVSQSPSNKVTEKGKDVELRCDPISGHTALYWYRQSLGQGLEFLIYFQGNSAPDKSGLPSDRFSAERTGGSVSTLTIQRTQQEDSAVYLCASSPGPPSGANVLTFGAGSRLTVL.

The V and J genes are TRBV7-8 and TRBJ1-5; 12 positions match TRBD1. The CDR3 covers 15 residues. V shed 5 bases and J 6 bases; nucleotides not matched to a gene: 5. CDR1 SGHVS and CDR2 FQNEAQ come from the germline V gene. The CDR3 DNA sequence: TGTGCCAGCAGCATCCGGGACAGGGGGCTTCAGCCCCAGCATTTT. It translates to CASSIRDRGLQPQHF.

CDR3 loop: CASSGTGGGTGELFF. The CDR3, as DNA: TGTGCCAGCAGTGGGACAGGGGGAGGAACCGGGGAGCTGTTTTTT. The V call is TRBV2, the J call TRBJ2-2, with TRBD1 identical over 10 bases. CDR3 length: 15 amino acids. CDR1 SNHLY and CDR2 FYNNEI come from the germline V gene. V was pared by 4 bases and J by 5 bases, with 4 bases of the junction left unmatched.

The chain uses TRBV4-1 and TRBJ2-1; 7 positions match TRBD1. V lost 4 bases to trimming and J lost 7 bases; unmatched junction nucleotides: 10. The CDR3 contains 15 residues. Germline V CDR1 and CDR2: MGHRA, YSYEKL. The CDR3, as DNA: TGCGCCAGCAGCCGGGGAGAGGCAGGGGGAAATGAGCAGTTCTTC. It yields the protein CASSRGEAGGNEQFF.

The genes are TRBV5-4 and TRBJ1-1; 7 bases fit TRBD1. Unmatched junction bases numbered 3, after V lost 4 bases and J lost 0 bases. Per the germline V gene, CDR1 is SGHNT and CDR2 is YYREEE (reference sequence). CDR3 length: 14 residues. CDR3: CASSVQGMNTEAFF. CDR3 nucleotides: TGTGCCAGCAGCGTACAGGGGATGAACACTGAAGCTTTCTTT.

This chain uses TRBV5-1 with TRBJ1-1; maybe TRBD1 (5 bases). V lost 4 bases and J 1 base, leaving 11 bases between the germline ends. The CDR3 consists of 14 residues. Germline CDR1 reads SGHRS; CDR2 reads YFSETQ. The CDR3 nucleotides are TGCGCCAGCAGCCCCTCCCAGGGGAACACTGAAGCTTTCTTT. Translation gives CASSPSQGNTEAFF. Looking up the rest from reference TRBV5-1 and TRBJ1-1 gives the full variable domain: KAGVTQTPRYLIKTRGQQVTLSCSPISGHRSVSWYQQTPGQGLQFLFEYFSETQRNKGNFPGRFSGRQFSNSRSEMNVSTLELGDSALYLCASSPSQGNTEAFFGQGTRLTVV.

The genes are TRBV5-4 and TRBJ2-1; tentative D call: TRBD2 (6 bases). V lost 0 bases and J lost 7, with 23 bases in between. Per germline, CDR1 SGHNT and CDR2 YYREEE (reference sequence). The CDR3 consists of 18 residues. CDR3 sequence reads: CASSLGQMGLGSFNEQFF. CDR3 nucleotides: TGTGCCAGCAGCTTGGGTCAAATGGGACTGGGATCCTTTAATGAGCAGTTCTTC.